The next 5 T cell receptor beta chains were all read from a single sample in a study of brain T cells in children with intractable seizures. Libraries were prepared by immunoSEQ multiplex PCR; TCRdb keeps only in-frame clonotypes and omits some of them. Here the sample spans some 80,000 clones, more than 75% being singletons. Sequenced here: peripheral blood, sampled at surgery. The receptors here all came from a girl aged 2-10 years with Rasmussen encephalitis and intractable seizures.

V is TRBV6-5 and J is TRBJ2-3, with D perhaps TRBD1 (5 bases). Trimming shortened V by 5 bases and J by 3 bases, and 15 bases separated the two germline ends. Germline assignment: CDR1 MNHEY and CDR2 SVGAGI. CDR3 length: 15 amino acids. CDR3 sequence (DNA): TGTGCCAGCAGTCTCCCGGGCAGGGTAACAGATACGCAGTATTTT. Translated, it gives CASSLPGRVTDTQYF.

This clone was observed a single time. This chain joins TRBV27 and TRBJ1-2; TRBD1 might be the D (5 bases). The CDR3 has 13 amino acids. In germline, CDR1 is MNHEY, CDR2 SMNVEV (reference sequence). Trimming removed 2 bases from V and 8 bases from J, with 12 bases in between. The CDR3, as DNA: TGTGCCAGCAGTTTAGTTGGGACGCGGGGCTACACCTTC. Its protein product is CASSLVGTRGYTF.

This rearrangement joins TRBV29-1 to TRBJ2-3; possibly TRBD1 for D (6 bases). The CDR3 totals 14 residues. Trimming left V 6 bases short and J 6 bases short, with 19 bases between. Germline V gives CDR1 SQVTM, CDR2 ANQGSEA. The CDR3 region has the DNA TGCAGCGTCGCCCCGGGACAACATCCCGATACGCAGTATTTT. It encodes CSVAPGQHPDTQYF.

V is TRBV5-6 and J is TRBJ1-5, with D possibly matching TRBD1 (5 bases). The CDR3 has 14 residues. The V end lost 4 bases, the J end lost 3 bases, and 11 bases lay between the germline ends. The germline V gene has CDR1 SGHDT and CDR2 YYEEEE. This CDR3 reads CASSPGGSNQPQHF. The CDR3 region has the DNA TGTGCCAGCAGCCCGGGGGGGTCCAATCAGCCCCAGCATTTT.

This chain joins TRBV19 and TRBJ2-1; D ambiguous. This CDR3 is 11 amino acids long. The ends were cut back, 5 bases at V and 8 bases at J, with 7 bases in the middle. Germline V gene data show CDR1 as LNHDA and CDR2 as SQIVND (reference sequence). CDR3 coding DNA: TGTGCCAGTAGTGTTCGGTATGAGCAGTTCTTC. Protein: CASSVRYEQFF. Complete variable domain (other parts from reference TRBV19 and TRBJ2-1): DGGITQSPKYLFRKEGQNVTLSCEQNLNHDAMYWYRQDPGQGLRLIYYSQIVNDFQKGDIAEGYSVSREKKESFPLTVTSAQKNPTAFYLCASSVRYEQFFGPGTRLTVL.